This TCR beta chain derives from a study of spatial heterogeneity in lung cancer. TCRdb independently ran MiXCR on the 5' RACE reads; one entry per CDR3 protein. The sample consists of about 46,000 distinct CDR3 sequences, about 11% of them appearing once. The time point is: blood at routine non-recurrence follow-up after resection. On this clonotype itself: Possible read error: a much larger clone is one base away.

Germline V gives CDR1 SGHTA, CDR2 FQGNSA. The CDR3 has 17 residues. V lost 2 bases, J lost 0 bases, and 7 bases stayed unmatched. The starting material was PBMCs, obtained at follow-up. The genes are TRBV7-2 and TRBJ1-5, with 7 positions matching TRBD1. This receptor was taken from a male donor with early-stage non-small cell lung cancer. The CDR3 nucleotides are TGTGCCAGCAGCTTATCTATCCGGGACAGTAGCAATCAGCCCCAGCATTTT. Its translation: CASSLSIRDSSNQPQHF. The whole variable domain, remainder taken from reference TRBV7-2 and TRBJ1-5, is GAGVSQSPSNKVTEKGKDVELRCDPISGHTALYWYRQSLGQGLEFLIYFQGNSAPDKSGLPSDRFSAERTGGSVSTLTIQRTQQEDSAVYLCASSLSIRDSSNQPQHFGDGTRLSIL.